This record concerns one T cell receptor (beta chain) sequence. This CDR3 is 15 amino acids long. Germline V CDR1 and CDR2: LNHDA, SQIVND (reference sequence). Between the trimmed V and J ends, which lost 4 bases and 1 base, there was a span of 11 bases. The record originates from a study of blood T cell repertoires in COVID-19. For the study at large: The samples span acute and convalescent COVID-19 from the United States, Italy and Spain. PBMCs, B-cell-depleted T cells, or T cells were the source of the cDNA or gDNA that made up the material.

Seattle patients were enrolled while actively infected and followed longitudinally. Per the authors' pipeline: Estimated nucleated cell counts came from reference gene primer amplification. Using immunoSEQ multiplex PCR, the repertoire was profiled, and TCRdb retains in-frame clones only, with some absent. D and trimming come from the DNA, and the V and J calls and clone size come from that table. The sample contains some 140,000 clones, 79% of which appear only once. This receptor was obtained from a woman in her seventies with COVID-19, enrolled during active disease. Sample: peripheral blood. This chain connects TRBV19 to TRBJ1-3; D gene unclear. The CDR3 is CASSRASGSGNTIYF. The CDR3 nucleotides are TGTGCCAGTAGTAGAGCCTCGGGATCTGGAAACACCATATATTTT.